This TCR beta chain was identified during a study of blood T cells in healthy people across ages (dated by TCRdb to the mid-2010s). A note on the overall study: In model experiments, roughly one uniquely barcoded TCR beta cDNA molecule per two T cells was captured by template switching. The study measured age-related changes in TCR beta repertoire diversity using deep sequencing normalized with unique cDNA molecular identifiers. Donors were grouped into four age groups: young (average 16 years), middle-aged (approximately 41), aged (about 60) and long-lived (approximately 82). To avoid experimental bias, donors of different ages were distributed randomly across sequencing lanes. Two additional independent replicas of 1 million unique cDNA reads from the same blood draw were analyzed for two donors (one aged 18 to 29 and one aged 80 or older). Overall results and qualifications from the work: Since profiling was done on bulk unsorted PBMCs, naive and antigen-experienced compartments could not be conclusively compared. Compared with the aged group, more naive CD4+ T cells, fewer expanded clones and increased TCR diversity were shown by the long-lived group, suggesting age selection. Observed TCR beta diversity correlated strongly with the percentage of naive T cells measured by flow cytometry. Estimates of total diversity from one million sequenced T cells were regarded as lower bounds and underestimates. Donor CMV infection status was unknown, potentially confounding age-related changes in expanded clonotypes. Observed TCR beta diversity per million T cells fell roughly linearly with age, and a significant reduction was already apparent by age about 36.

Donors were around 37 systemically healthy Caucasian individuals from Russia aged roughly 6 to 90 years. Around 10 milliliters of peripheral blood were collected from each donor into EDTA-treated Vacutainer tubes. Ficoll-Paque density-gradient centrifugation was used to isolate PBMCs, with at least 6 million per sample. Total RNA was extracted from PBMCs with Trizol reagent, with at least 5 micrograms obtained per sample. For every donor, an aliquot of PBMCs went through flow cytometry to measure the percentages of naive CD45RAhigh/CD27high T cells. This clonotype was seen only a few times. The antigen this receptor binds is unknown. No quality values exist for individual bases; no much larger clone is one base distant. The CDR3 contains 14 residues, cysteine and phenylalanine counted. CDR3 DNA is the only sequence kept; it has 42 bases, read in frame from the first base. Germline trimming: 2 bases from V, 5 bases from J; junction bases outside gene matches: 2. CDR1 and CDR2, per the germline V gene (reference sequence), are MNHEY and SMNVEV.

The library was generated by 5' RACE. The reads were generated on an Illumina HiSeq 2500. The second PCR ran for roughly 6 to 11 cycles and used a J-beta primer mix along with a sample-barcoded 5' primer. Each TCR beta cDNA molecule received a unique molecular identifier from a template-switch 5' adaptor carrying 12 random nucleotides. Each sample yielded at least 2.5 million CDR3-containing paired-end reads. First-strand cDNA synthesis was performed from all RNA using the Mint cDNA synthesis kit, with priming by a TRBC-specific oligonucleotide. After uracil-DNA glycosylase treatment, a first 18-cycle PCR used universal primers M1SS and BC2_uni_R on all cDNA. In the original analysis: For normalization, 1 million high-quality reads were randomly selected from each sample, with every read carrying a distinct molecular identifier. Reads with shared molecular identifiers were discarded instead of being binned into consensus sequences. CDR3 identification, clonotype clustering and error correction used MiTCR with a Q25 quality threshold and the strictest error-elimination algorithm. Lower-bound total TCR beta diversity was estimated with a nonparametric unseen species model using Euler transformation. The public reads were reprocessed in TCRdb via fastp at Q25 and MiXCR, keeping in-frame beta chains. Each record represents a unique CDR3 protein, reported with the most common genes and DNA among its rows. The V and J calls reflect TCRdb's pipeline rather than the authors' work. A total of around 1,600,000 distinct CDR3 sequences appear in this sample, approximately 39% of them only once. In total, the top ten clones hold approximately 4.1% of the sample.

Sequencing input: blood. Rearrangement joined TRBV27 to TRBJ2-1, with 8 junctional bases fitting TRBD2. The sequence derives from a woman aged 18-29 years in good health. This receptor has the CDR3 CASSLQRENNEQFF. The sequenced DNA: TGTGCCAGCAGTTTACAGCGGGAGAACAATGAGCAGTTCTTC.